The TCR beta chain described here comes from a study of T cell clusters in autoimmune cytopenias. General study findings and limits: No cluster-lack signature appeared between secondary cytopenia and chronic lymphocytic leukemia patients, apparently due to lymphoma masking.

Multiplex touch-down PCR amplified TRB using TRB-A and TRB-B pools in one tube. Following a re-call of the multiplex PCR reads, TCRdb has one entry per CDR3 protein and lacks DNA. The table for this sample gives 6,000 to 8,500 distinct CDR3 sequences. The CDR3 has 14 residues. Germline lookup yields CDR1 SGHNT and CDR2 YYREEE (reference sequence). Each sample's input was around 250 ng genomic DNA, 38,000 or so genome equivalents. Its frequency marks this clonotype as medium-sized. The antigen is undetermined. This sample also belongs to another study, concerning T cell repertoires in aging, cancer and after chemotherapy. That report adds: Untreated cancer patients had significantly lower blood TCR diversity than age-matched healthy donors. In cancer patients, declining TCR diversity with age involved lost richness and lost evenness.

This TCR was sampled from a human donor in good health. J is TRBJ1-2 and V is TRBV5-4; TCRdb designates TRBD1, a call that cannot be tested without DNA. Sequences were obtained from peripheral blood. CDR3 sequence reads: CASSLTGGVYGYTF.